The 13 T cell receptor beta chains below all came from one sample that was sequenced in a study of T-cell reconstitution after alpha-beta-depleted transplantation in children. Unique molecular identifiers were used to barcode this TCRbeta library. MiXCR, run by TCRdb on the PCR reads, gives a single entry per CDR3 protein. The repertoire includes roughly 120,000 distinct CDR3 sequences, over 9% of them detected once, and about 7.3% sits in the top ten. This specimen was PBMCs from the stem cell graft donor, taken from the stem cell graft. Source of these receptors: a human donor who donated a stem cell graft to a child with acute lymphoblastic leukemia.

This clonotype has a count of ten or more. The rearrangement joins TRBV6-4 to TRBJ2-3, with 7 bases aligning to TRBD2. J gave up 1 base and V 2 bases, and 0 bases lay outside the gene matches. This CDR3 is built from 14 residues. CDR1 is MRHNA, CDR2 SNTAGT, per germline. In nucleotides, the CDR3 is TGTGCCAGCAGTGACGGGGGGGGCACAGATACGCAGTATTTT. Translated, it gives CASSDGGGTDTQYF.

This clonotype was seen repeatedly, ten times or more. This CDR3 is CASSIRQSSYEQYF. The DNA for the CDR3 is TGTGCCAGCAGTATCAGACAGAGCTCCTACGAGCAGTACTTC. This chain uses TRBV12-3 or TRBV12-4 with TRBJ2-7; D may be TRBD1 (5 bases). The CDR3 spans 14 residues. Trimming cost V 5 bases and J 0 bases, with 11 bases left between them.

This clonotype was seen a single time. A much larger clone lies a single base off, so this may be a read error. This chain uses TRBV28 with TRBJ2-2, with D perhaps matching TRBD1 (5 bases). This CDR3 contains 13 residues. Per germline, CDR1 MDHEN and CDR2 SYDVKM. CDR3 sequence (DNA): TGTTCCAGCTTCCCCAGGGCTAGCGGGGAGCTGTTTTTT. Its protein is CSSFPRASGELFF. The whole variable domain, remainder taken from reference TRBV28 and TRBJ2-2, is DVKVTQSSRYLVKRTGEKVFLECVQDMDHENMFWYRQDPGLGLRLIYFSYDVKMKEKGDIPEGYSVSREKKERFSLILESASTNQTSMYLCSSFPRASGELFFGEGSRLTVL.

This clonotype was detected many times. CDR3 sequence: CASSQNGVGDGYTF. CDR3 in DNA: TGTGCCAGCAGTCAAAATGGGGTTGGGGATGGCTACACCTTC. The chain combines TRBV7-2 with TRBJ1-2, with no clear D. The CDR3 contains 14 residues. V was trimmed by 6 bases and J by 6 bases, leaving 17 bases between them. Germline values: CDR1 SGHTA, CDR2 FQGNSA.

This clonotype was counted many times. V gene TRBV20-1 combines with J gene TRBJ2-7, with TRBD1 matching 9 bases. V was pared by 3 bases and J by 3 bases, with 9 bases of the junction left unmatched. The CDR3 runs to 15 residues. Germline CDR1 is DFQATT and CDR2 is SNEGSKA (reference sequence). CDR3 sequence reads: CSARGPGQGYYEQYF. The CDR3 DNA follows: TGCAGTGCTAGGGGCCCGGGACAGGGTTACTACGAGCAGTACTTC.

The table lists this clonotype with many counts. Here the CDR3 DNA reads TGCGCCAGCAGCTTGTTACAGTACGAGCAGTACTTC. Translation: CASSLLQYEQYF. This chain joins TRBV5-1 and TRBJ2-7; unclear D gene. The germline V gene encodes CDR1 SGHRS and CDR2 YFSETQ. The ends were cut back, 1 base at V and 4 bases at J, with 6 bases in the middle. The CDR3 spans 12 residues.

Ten or more counts support this clonotype. The chain joins TRBV20-1 to TRBJ2-1; D not resolved. Germline V gene lookup returns CDR1 DFQATT and CDR2 SNEGSKA (reference sequence). Trimming cost V 6 bases and J 0 bases, with 15 bases left between them. This CDR3 has 15 residues. The CDR3 reads CSAPSTESSYNEQFF. For the CDR3, the DNA is TGCAGTGCACCAAGTACAGAAAGCTCCTACAATGAGCAGTTCTTC.

This clonotype was observed many times. V usage is TRBV12-3 or TRBV12-4 and J usage is TRBJ2-1; the match to TRBD2 covers 9 bases. This CDR3 is built from 15 residues. The J segment lost 12 bases and the V segment lost 2 bases, leaving 11 bases of the junction unmatched. CDR3 amino acids: CASSLLQVAGATQFF. CDR3 in DNA: TGTGCCAGCAGTTTATTACAGGTAGCGGGGGCGACGCAGTTCTTC.

Details on this clonotype: This clone may be a read error of a much larger clone one base away. The chain combines TRBV20-1 with TRBJ2-1, with TRBD2 matching over 13 bases. Germline loops: CDR1 DFQATT, CDR2 SNEGSKA (reference sequence). V shed 6 bases, J shed 7 bases, and the junction held 12 bases outside the gene matches. There are 16 residues in the CDR3. DNA of the CDR3: TGCAGTGCCCCTGTGCGGACTAGCGGGAGCCGGAATGAGCAGTTCTTC. It encodes CSAPVRTSGSRNEQFF.

There are many counts of this clonotype. The chain uses TRBV5-6 and TRBJ2-3; either TRBD1 or TRBD2 may supply D (5 bases each). Germline assignment: CDR1 SGHDT and CDR2 YYEEEE. The CDR3 contains 14 residues. V was clipped by 3 bases and J by 1 base, with 9 bases between them. The CDR3 DNA sequence: TGTGCCAGCAGCTGGGTGGGGGGCACAGATACGCAGTATTTT. Protein: CASSWVGGTDTQYF.

Ten or more counts support this clonotype. This chain links TRBV7-3 with TRBJ1-1, with unresolved D. From germline, CDR1 is SGHTA and CDR2 FQGTGA. Trimming took 2 bases from V and 3 from J, leaving 10 bases between them. There are 14 residues in the CDR3. CDR3 bases: TGTGCCAGCAGCTTAGCGGGATACTACACTGAAGCTTTCTTT. Encoded protein: CASSLAGYYTEAFF.

This clonotype was observed many times. V and J are TRBV12-3 or TRBV12-4 and TRBJ2-7; 7 bases match TRBD2. J gave up 2 bases and V 5 bases, and 9 bases lay outside the gene matches. The CDR3 covers 15 residues. The CDR3, as DNA: TGTGCCAGCAGTGTCCACCGGGACTACCCCTACGAGCAGTACTTC. Translated: CASSVHRDYPYEQYF.

The table lists this clonotype with many counts. V usage is TRBV5-5 and J usage is TRBJ1-6; D remains unclear. The CDR3 is 11 residues long. Trimming took 2 bases from V and 13 from J, leaving 7 bases between them. The V gene's germline CDR1 is SGHKS and CDR2 YYEKEE (reference sequence). CDR3 in DNA: TGTGCCAGCAGCTTAGGTGGGCCCCTCCACTTT. Encoded protein: CASSLGGPLHF.